The 3 T cell receptor beta chains in this list originate from one sample, sequenced in a study of beta chain features in type 1 diabetes. Every bit of the isolated RNA underwent reverse transcription, so sequencing read expressed TCRB transcripts. Sequencing was performed with immunoSEQ multiplex PCR; in TCRdb, only in-frame clones are kept and a portion is missing. The sample has approximately 150,000 clones; roughly 9.1% are singletons. Sequencing used central memory CD4+ T cells from blood. These receptors were obtained from a woman aged 18-29 years in good health.

This clone was observed a few times. The rearrangement joins TRBV19 to TRBJ2-7, with TRBD2 matching 9 bases. Trimming took 4 bases from V and 3 from J; bases not matched to a gene: 1. The germline V gene has CDR1 LNHDA and CDR2 SQIVND (reference sequence). This CDR3 has 13 residues. The CDR3 region has the DNA TGTGCCAGTAGTACTAGCGGGAACTACGAGCAGTACTTC. This gives the protein CASSTSGNYEQYF. The complete variable domain, with remaining parts taken from reference TRBV19 and TRBJ2-7, reads DGGITQSPKYLFRKEGQNVTLSCEQNLNHDAMYWYRQDPGQGLRLIYYSQIVNDFQKGDIAEGYSVSREKKESFPLTVTSAQKNPTAFYLCASSTSGNYEQYFGPGTRLTVT.

This sequence joins TRBV9 and TRBJ1-2; 11 nucleotides line up with TRBD1. The germline V gene has CDR1 SGDLS and CDR2 YYNGEE. V dropped 0 bases and J dropped 5; count of bases not matched to a gene: 9. CDR3 length: 17 residues. The CDR3, as DNA: TGTGCCAGCAGCGTAGGAGCGGGGACAGGGGGAAGGTATGGCTACACCTTC. Translation gives CASSVGAGTGGRYGYTF.

The table lists this clone with a few counts. The chain links TRBV5-1 to TRBJ2-3; 8 nucleotides match TRBD1. The V segment lost 0 bases and the J segment 0 bases; nucleotides outside the gene matches: 6. This CDR3 region has 17 residues. Germline CDR1 SGHRS, CDR2 YFSETQ. The CDR3 DNA is TGCGCCAGCAGCTTGGGGTTTCAGGGGGCTAGCACAGATACGCAGTATTTT. This encodes CASSLGFQGASTDTQYF.